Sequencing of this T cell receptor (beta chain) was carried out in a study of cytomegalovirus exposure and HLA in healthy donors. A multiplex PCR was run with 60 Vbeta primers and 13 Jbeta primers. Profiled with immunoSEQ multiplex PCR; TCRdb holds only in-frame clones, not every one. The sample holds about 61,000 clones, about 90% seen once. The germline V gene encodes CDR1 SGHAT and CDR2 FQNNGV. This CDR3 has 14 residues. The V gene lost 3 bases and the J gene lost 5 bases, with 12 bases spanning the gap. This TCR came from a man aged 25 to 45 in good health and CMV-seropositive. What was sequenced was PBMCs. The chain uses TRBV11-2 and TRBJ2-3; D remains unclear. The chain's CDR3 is CASSLGPRKDTQYF. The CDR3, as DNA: TGTGCCAGCAGCTTGGGCCCTCGTAAAGATACGCAGTATTTT.